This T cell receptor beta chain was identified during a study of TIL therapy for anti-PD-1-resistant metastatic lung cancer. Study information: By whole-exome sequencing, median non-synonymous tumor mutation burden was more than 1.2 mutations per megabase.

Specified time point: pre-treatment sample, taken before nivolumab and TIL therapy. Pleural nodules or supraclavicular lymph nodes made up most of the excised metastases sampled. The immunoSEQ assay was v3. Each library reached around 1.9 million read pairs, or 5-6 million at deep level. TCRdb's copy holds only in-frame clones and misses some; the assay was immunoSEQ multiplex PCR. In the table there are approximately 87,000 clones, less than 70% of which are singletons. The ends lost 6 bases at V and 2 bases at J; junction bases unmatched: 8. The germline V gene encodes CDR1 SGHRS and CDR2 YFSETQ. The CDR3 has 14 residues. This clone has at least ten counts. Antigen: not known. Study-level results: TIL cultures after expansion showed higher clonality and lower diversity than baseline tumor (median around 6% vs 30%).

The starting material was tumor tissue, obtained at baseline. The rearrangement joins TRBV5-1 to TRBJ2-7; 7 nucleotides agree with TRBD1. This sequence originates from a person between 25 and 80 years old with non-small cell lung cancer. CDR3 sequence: CASKETGLTYEQYF. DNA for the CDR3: TGCGCCAGCAAGGAGACAGGGTTAACCTACGAGCAGTACTTC.